The 20 T cell receptor beta chains below all came from one sample that was sequenced in a study of shared clonotypes between healthy human individuals. Some clones are missing from TCRdb's copy, which holds only in-frame ones; the method was immunoSEQ multiplex PCR. The sample holds 2 million to 2.5 million clones, over 85% seen once. Sequencing was performed on naive CD4+ T cells from PBMCs. Indicated subset: CD45RA+ positively selected. All receptors derive from a young man in good health. Some clones in this sample may be carry-over from other donors' samples.

This chain joins TRBV11-2 and TRBJ2-3, with TRBD2 as a possible D gene (6 bases). Trimming pared 3 bases from V and 6 bases from J, leaving 13 bases between. Germline V CDR1 and CDR2: SGHAT, FQNNGV. The CDR3 is made up of 14 amino acids. The CDR3 protein is CASSFAPGGDTQYF. For the CDR3, the DNA is TGTGCCAGCAGCTTCGCCCCTGGGGGGGATACGCAGTATTTT. Full variable domain (missing parts from reference TRBV11-2 and TRBJ2-3): EAGVAQSPRYKIIEKRQSVAFWCNPISGHATLYWYQQILGQGPKLLIQFQNNGVVDDSQLPKDRFSAERLKGVDSTLKIQPAKLEDSAVYLCASSFAPGGDTQYFGPGTRLTVL.

The chain employs TRBV5-4 and TRBJ2-1; TRBD2 matches 8 bases. V trimming: 0 bases; J trimming: 6 bases; junction bases outside the gene matches: 8. Germline lookup yields CDR1 SGHNT and CDR2 YYREEE (reference sequence). The CDR3 length is 16 residues. CDR3 sequence: CASSLAVAGNSNEQFF. The CDR3 nucleotides read TGTGCCAGCAGCTTGGCGGTAGCGGGAAATAGCAATGAGCAGTTCTTC.

The V and J genes are TRBV7-3 and TRBJ2-7; 9 bases fit TRBD1. J gave up 0 bases and V 3 bases, and 3 bases lay outside the gene matches. The CDR3 contains 15 residues. Germline-derived CDR1 and CDR2 are SGHTA and FQGTGA. Written as DNA, the CDR3 is TGTGCCAGCAGCTTTACAGGGGGCAGCTCCTACGAGCAGTACTTC. Its protein is CASSFTGGSSYEQYF.

The gene calls are TRBV2 and TRBJ2-3; possibly TRBD2 for D (5 bases). V lost 6 bases to trimming and J lost 1 base, with 11 bases between them. Per germline, CDR1 SNHLY and CDR2 FYNNEI. The CDR3 covers 14 residues. Here the CDR3 reads CASSPDSGTDTQYF. The CDR3 region has the DNA TGTGCCAGCAGCCCGGACTCGGGCACAGATACGCAGTATTTT.

V usage is TRBV27 and J usage is TRBJ2-5, with 8 positions matching TRBD2. V was pared by 1 base and J by 5 bases, with 12 bases of the junction left unmatched. The germline gives CDR1 MNHEY, CDR2 SMNVEV (reference sequence). The CDR3 spans 17 residues. CDR3 DNA sequence: TGTGCCAGCAGTTTATTGGGAGCGGGAGCCTTCGAGGAGACCCAGTACTTC. Translating gives CASSLLGAGAFEETQYF.

The chain carries TRBV6-1 and TRBJ1-5; a possible D gene is TRBD1 (5 bases). V shed 2 bases and J shed 11 bases, with 22 bases lying between them. This CDR3 comprises 16 residues. Germline V CDR1 and CDR2: MNHNS, SASEGT. The DNA of the CDR3 is TGTGCCAGCAGTGAAAGAGGGGCCGGCTCAATCAGGACCCAGCATTTT. This translates into CASSERGAGSIRTQHF.

This sequence joins TRBV6-1 and TRBJ2-7; 7 bases are a match to TRBD1. This CDR3 has 15 residues. CDR1 and CDR2 (germline): MNHNS, SASEGT. The trim removed 6 bases at V and 0 bases at J, leaving 8 bases unmatched. CDR3 sequence reads: CASSRDRVPSYEQYF. The CDR3 bases are TGTGCCAGCAGCCGTGACAGGGTTCCCTCCTACGAGCAGTACTTC.

The chain carries TRBV18 and TRBJ2-5; the D is unclear. V was pared by 6 bases and J by 2 bases, with 13 bases between. The CDR3 is made up of 14 amino acids. Germline lookup yields CDR1 KGHSH and CDR2 LQKENI. CDR3 loop: CASSLQSPQETQYF. DNA of the CDR3: TGTGCCAGCTCGCTACAGAGCCCGCAAGAGACCCAGTACTTC. Full variable domain (outside the CDR3, taken from reference TRBV18 and TRBJ2-5): NAGVMQNPRHLVRRRGQEARLRCSPMKGHSHVYWYRQLPEEGLKFMVYLQKENIIDESGMPKERFSAEFPKEGPSILRIQQVVRGDSAAYFCASSLQSPQETQYFGPGTRLLVL.

Notes on this clone: Other DNA variants within this sample encode the same CDR3. The chain couples TRBV6-5 to TRBJ2-7, with D possibly being TRBD2 (5 bases). Germline CDR1 and CDR2: MNHEY and SVGAGI. Deletions cut 0 bases from V and 0 bases from J, with 6 bases between. The CDR3 length is 14 residues. The CDR3 loop reads CASSYSRDSYEQYF. The CDR3 DNA reads as TGTGCCAGCAGTTACTCGAGGGACTCCTACGAGCAGTACTTC.

The chain combines TRBV28 with TRBJ1-2; TRBD1 matches 9 bases. CDR1 is MDHEN, CDR2 SYDVKM, per germline. The CDR3 length is 15 residues. The V segment lost 8 bases and the J segment 6 bases; nucleotides outside the gene matches: 13. CDR3 protein: CASSSPGQGFHGYTF. CDR3 coding DNA: TGTGCCAGCTCCTCCCCGGGACAGGGTTTTCATGGCTACACCTTC.

This clone was counted between two and nine times. This chain links TRBV7-9 with TRBJ1-1; no reliable D call. This CDR3 has 14 residues. Germline-derived CDR1 and CDR2 are SEHNR and FQNEAQ (reference sequence). Trimming left V 5 bases short and J 3 bases short, with 13 bases between. The CDR3 DNA reads as TGTGCCAGCAGCCAACTCATCACGGACACTGAAGCTTTCTTT. As protein: CASSQLITDTEAFF.

This chain joins TRBV2 and TRBJ1-1, with TRBD1 as a possible D gene (6 bases). Germline values: CDR1 SNHLY, CDR2 FYNNEI. The CDR3 sequence is 13 residues long. V gave up 7 bases and J gave up 11 bases, with 20 bases separating them. The CDR3 loop reads CASIRDKTERAFF. DNA of the CDR3: TGTGCCAGCATAAGGGACAAAACTGAGAGGGCTTTCTTT.

This clone was seen once. The genes are TRBV19 and TRBJ1-1; no clear D. The CDR3 is 14 residues long. The germline V and J ends were trimmed by 7 bases and 2 bases, with 14 bases remaining between them. The V gene's germline CDR1 is LNHDA and CDR2 SQIVND (reference sequence). For the CDR3, the DNA is TGTGCCAGTAAAGTGGGTGAGAGAAACACTGAAGCTTTCTTT. Its protein is CASKVGERNTEAFF.

V is TRBV27 and J is TRBJ1-2; weak D call: TRBD1 (6 bases). CDR1 is MNHEY and CDR2 is SMNVEV in the germline V gene (reference sequence). This CDR3 is 12 amino acids long. Between the trimmed V and J ends, which lost 6 bases and 6 bases, there was a span of 11 bases. The chain's CDR3 is CASRRGSDGYTF. CDR3 DNA sequence: TGTGCCAGCAGGAGGGGGAGCGATGGCTACACCTTC.

V gene TRBV5-1 combines with J gene TRBJ2-5, with 7 bases aligning to TRBD2. The CDR3 consists of 18 residues. Per the germline V gene, CDR1 is SGHRS and CDR2 is YFSETQ. The ends lost 0 bases at V and 0 bases at J; junction bases unmatched: 11. This chain's CDR3 is CASSLGGLAGGNQETQYF. Here the CDR3 DNA reads TGCGCCAGCAGCTTGGGGGGCTTAGCGGGCGGTAACCAAGAGACCCAGTACTTC.

The chain is built from TRBV28 and TRBJ2-1; 7 bases map to TRBD1. This CDR3 comprises 15 residues. J was trimmed by 3 bases and V by 6 bases; bases with no gene match: 8. Germline V gene data show CDR1 as MDHEN and CDR2 as SYDVKM. The CDR3 loop reads CASRTGQTLYNEQFF. The CDR3 DNA sequence: TGTGCCAGCAGGACGGGACAGACTCTCTACAATGAGCAGTTCTTC.

The chain is built from TRBV28 and TRBJ1-1; 7 bases are a match to TRBD1. Germline V gene sequence: CDR1 MDHEN, CDR2 SYDVKM. The CDR3 loop spans 19 amino acids. Trimming at V came to 6 bases and at J to 5 bases, leaving 24 bases not matched to a gene. The CDR3 sequence is CASRSPSRTGDPRRTEAFF. The CDR3 DNA is TGTGCCAGCAGGTCGCCGTCGCGCACAGGGGACCCCAGGAGGACTGAAGCTTTCTTT.

The chain links TRBV7-2 to TRBJ2-7, with a tentative D call TRBD1 (5 bases). The CDR3 sequence is 14 residues long. Germline CDR1 is SGHTA and CDR2 is FQGNSA. The ends were cut back, 1 base at V and 2 bases at J, with 9 bases in the middle. This CDR3 reads CASSLESQAYEQYF. The CDR3 bases are TGTGCCAGCAGCTTAGAATCACAGGCCTACGAGCAGTACTTC.

The rearrangement links TRBV10-3 to TRBJ1-4; tentative D call: TRBD1 (6 bases). V was cut by 5 bases and J by 4 bases, with 11 bases left in between. The CDR3 is 14 residues long. Looked up from germline, CDR1 is ENHRY and CDR2 is SYGVKD. CDR3 region: CAISTGQSNEKLFF. CDR3 DNA sequence: TGTGCCATCAGTACTGGACAGAGTAATGAAAAACTGTTTTTT.

The chain recombines TRBV28 with TRBJ2-5; 8 bases match TRBD2. Trimming took 6 bases from V and 1 from J; bases not matched to a gene: 4. Germline V gene lookup returns CDR1 MDHEN and CDR2 SYDVKM. CDR3 size: 14 residues. CDR3 DNA sequence: TGTGCCAGCAGCCGTAGCGGGGCCCAAGAGACCCAGTACTTC. This sequence encodes CASSRSGAQETQYF.